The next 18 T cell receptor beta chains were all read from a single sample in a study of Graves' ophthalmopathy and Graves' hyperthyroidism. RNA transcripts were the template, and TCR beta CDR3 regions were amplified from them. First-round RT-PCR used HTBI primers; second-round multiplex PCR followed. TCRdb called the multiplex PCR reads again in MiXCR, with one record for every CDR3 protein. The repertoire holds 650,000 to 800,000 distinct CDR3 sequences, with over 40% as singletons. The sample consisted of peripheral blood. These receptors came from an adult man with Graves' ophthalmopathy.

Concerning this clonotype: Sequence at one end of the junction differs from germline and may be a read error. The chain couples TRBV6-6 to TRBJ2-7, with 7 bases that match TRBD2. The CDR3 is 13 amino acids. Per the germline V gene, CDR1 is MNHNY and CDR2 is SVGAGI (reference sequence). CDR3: CAISYGGSYEQYF. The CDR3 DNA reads TGTGCCATCAGTTACGGGGGGAGCTACGAGCAGTACTTC.

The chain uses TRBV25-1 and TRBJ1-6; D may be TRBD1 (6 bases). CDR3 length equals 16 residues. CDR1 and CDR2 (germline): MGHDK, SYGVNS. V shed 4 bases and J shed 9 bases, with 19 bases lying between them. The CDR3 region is CASSASTGRETSPLHF. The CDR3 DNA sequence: TGTGCCAGCAGTGCTAGTACAGGGCGGGAGACTTCACCCCTCCACTTT.

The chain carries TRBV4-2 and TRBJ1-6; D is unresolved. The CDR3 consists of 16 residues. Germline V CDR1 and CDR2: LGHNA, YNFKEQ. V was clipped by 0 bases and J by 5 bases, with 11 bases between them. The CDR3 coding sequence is TGTGCCAGCAGCCAAGATCTAGGTCAGAATAATTCACCCCTCCACTTT. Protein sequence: CASSQDLGQNNSPLHF.

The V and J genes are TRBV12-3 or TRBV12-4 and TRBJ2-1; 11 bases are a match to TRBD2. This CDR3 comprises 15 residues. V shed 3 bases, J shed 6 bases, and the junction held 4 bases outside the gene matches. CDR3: CASSFGTSGRNEQFF. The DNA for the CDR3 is TGTGCCAGCAGTTTTGGGACTAGCGGACGCAATGAGCAGTTCTTC.

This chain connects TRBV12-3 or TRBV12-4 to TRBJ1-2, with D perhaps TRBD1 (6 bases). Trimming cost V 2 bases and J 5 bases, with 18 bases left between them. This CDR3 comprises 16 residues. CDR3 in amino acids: CASSLSPRGGGYGYTF. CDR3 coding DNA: TGTGCCAGCAGTTTATCGCCCCGGGGGGGCGGGTATGGCTACACCTTC.

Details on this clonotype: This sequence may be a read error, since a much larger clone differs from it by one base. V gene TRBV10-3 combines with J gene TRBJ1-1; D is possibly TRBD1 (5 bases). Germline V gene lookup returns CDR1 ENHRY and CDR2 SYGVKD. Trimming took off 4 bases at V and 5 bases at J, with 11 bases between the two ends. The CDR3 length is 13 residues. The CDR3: CAISARDGTEAFF. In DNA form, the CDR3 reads TGTGCCATCAGTGCCAGGGACGGAACTGAAGCTTTCTTT.

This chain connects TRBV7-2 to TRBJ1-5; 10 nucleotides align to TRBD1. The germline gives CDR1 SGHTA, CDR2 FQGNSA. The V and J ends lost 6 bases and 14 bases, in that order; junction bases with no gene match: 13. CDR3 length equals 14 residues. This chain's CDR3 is CASRTGGGSNNEHF. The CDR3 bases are TGTGCCAGCAGGACAGGGGGCGGGAGTAACAATGAGCATTTT.

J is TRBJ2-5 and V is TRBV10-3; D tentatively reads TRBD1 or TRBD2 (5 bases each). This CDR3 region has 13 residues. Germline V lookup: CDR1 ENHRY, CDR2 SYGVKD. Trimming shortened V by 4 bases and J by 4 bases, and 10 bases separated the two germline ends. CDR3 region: CAISARDRETQYF. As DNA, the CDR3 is TGTGCCATCAGTGCTAGGGACCGAGAGACCCAGTACTTC.

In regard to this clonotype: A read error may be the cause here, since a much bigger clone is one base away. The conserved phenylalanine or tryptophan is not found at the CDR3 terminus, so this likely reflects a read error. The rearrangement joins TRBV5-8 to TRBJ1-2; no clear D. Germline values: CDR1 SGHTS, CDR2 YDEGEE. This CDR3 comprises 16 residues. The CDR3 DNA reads TGCGCCAGCAGCCAAGGTGACACACCCACGAGGGTTGGCTACACCTAC. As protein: CASSQGDTPTRVGYTY.

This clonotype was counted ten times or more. CDR3 residues: CASSMSRGTYEQYF. In DNA, the CDR3 is TGTGCCAGTAGTATGTCACGCGGAACCTACGAGCAGTACTTC. The V call is TRBV19, the J call TRBJ2-7; no clear D gene. The V gene lost 3 bases and the J gene lost 2 bases, with 11 bases spanning the gap. The CDR3 is made up of 14 amino acids. The germline CDR1 and CDR2 sequences are LNHDA and SQIVND (reference sequence).

CDR3 sequence: CASSGPSYPEKLFF. CDR3 bases: TGTGCCAGCAGTGGCCCCTCCTATCCGGAAAAACTGTTTTTT. The gene calls are TRBV25-1 and TRBJ1-4, with D unresolved. CDR3 length: 14 amino acids. Trimming took 4 bases from V and 8 from J, leaving 14 bases between them. The V gene's germline CDR1 is MGHDK and CDR2 SYGVNS.

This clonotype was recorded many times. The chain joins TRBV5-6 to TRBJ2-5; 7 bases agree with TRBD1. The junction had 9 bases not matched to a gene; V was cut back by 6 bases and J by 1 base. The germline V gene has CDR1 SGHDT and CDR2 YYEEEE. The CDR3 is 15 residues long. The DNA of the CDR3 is TGTGCCAGCACCCTACAGGGGCGGACCCAAGAGACCCAGTACTTC. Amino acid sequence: CASTLQGRTQETQYF.

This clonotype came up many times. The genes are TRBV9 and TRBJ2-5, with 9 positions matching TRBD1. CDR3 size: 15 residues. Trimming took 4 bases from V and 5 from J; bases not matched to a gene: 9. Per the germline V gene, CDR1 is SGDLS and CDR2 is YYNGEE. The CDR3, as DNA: TGTGCCAGCAGCTATGGGACAGGGTCGACGGAGACCCAGTACTTC. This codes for CASSYGTGSTETQYF. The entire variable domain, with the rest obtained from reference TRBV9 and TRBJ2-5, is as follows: DSGVTQTPKHLITATGQRVTLRCSPRSGDLSVYWYQQSLDQGLQFLIQYYNGEERAKGNILERFSAQQFPDLHSELNLSSLELGDSALYFCASSYGTGSTETQYFGPGTRLLVL.

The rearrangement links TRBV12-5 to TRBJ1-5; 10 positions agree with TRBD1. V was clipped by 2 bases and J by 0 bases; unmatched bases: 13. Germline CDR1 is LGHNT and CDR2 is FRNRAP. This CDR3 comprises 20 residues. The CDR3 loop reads CASGLLTKTGTGDSNQPQHF. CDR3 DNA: TGTGCTAGTGGTTTGCTAACCAAAACCGGGACAGGGGATAGCAATCAGCCCCAGCATTTT.

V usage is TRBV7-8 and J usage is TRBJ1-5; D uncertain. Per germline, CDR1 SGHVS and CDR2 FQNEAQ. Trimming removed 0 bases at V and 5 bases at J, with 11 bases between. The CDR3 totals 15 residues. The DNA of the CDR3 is TGTGCCAGCAGCTTAGCGAGGCGAGTGGATCAGCCCCAGCATTTT. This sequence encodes CASSLARRVDQPQHF.

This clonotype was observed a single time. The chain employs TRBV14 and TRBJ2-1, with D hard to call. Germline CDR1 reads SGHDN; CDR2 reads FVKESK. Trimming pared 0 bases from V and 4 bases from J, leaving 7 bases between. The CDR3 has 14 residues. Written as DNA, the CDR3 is TGTGCCAGCAGCCAAGAATACTTTTACAATGAGCAGTTCTTC. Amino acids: CASSQEYFYNEQFF. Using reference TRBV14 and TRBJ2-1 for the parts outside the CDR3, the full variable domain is EAGVTQFPSHSVIEKGQTVTLRCDPISGHDNLYWYRRVMGKEIKFLLHFVKESKQDESGMPNNRFLAERTGGTYSTLKVQPAELEDSGVYFCASSQEYFYNEQFFGPGTRLTVL.

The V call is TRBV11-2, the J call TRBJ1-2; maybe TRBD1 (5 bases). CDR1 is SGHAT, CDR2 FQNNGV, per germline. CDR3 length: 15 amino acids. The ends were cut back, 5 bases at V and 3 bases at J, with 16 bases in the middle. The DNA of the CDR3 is TGTGCCAGCAGCCCTAGGAGACAGATGGACTATGGCTACACCTTC. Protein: CASSPRRQMDYGYTF.

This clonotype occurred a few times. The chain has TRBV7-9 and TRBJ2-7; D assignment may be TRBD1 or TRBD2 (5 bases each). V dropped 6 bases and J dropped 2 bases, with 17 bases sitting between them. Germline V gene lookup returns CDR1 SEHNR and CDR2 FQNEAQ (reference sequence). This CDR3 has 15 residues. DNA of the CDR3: TGTGCCAGCAGTCCCCCGGGACGCGTCACCTACGAGCAGTACTTC. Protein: CASSPPGRVTYEQYF.